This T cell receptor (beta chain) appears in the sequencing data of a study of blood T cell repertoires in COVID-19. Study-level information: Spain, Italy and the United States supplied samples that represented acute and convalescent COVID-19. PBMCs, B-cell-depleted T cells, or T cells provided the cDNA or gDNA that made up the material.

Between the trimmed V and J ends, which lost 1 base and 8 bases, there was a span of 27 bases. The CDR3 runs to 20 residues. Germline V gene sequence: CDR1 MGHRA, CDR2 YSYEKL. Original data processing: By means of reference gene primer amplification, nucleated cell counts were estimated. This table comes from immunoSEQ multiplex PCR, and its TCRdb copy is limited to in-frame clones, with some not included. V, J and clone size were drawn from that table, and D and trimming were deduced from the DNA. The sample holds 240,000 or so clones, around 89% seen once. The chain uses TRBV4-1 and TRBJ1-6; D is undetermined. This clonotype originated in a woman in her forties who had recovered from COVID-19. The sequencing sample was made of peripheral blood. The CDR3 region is CASSQAFGDWTRVWDSPLHF. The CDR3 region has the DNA TGCGCCAGCAGCCAAGCGTTCGGGGATTGGACGCGGGTTTGGGATTCACCCCTCCACTTT.